This TCR beta chain emerged from a study of shared clonotypes between healthy human individuals. It was into CD45RA+ naive and CD45RA-negative memory subsets that the CD4+ cells were split. Measured with immunoSEQ multiplex PCR; TCRdb has only the in-frame clones, and not every one. The data hold around 2.5 million clones, with 93% observed a single time. Trimming stripped 2 bases from V and 8 bases from J, with 18 bases between. Per the germline V gene, CDR1 is ENHRY and CDR2 is SYGVKD. The CDR3 sequence is 15 residues long. The chain carries TRBV10-3 and TRBJ1-2; D is ambiguous. The TCR was taken from a man aged 18 to 30 in good health. Some clones in this sample may be carry-over from other donors' samples. The sample comprised naive CD4+ T cells from PBMCs. Subset indicated: CD45RA+ positively selected. As DNA, the CDR3 is TGTGCCATCAGTGAGGTTTTACAGCGAGATGGGGGCTACACCTTC. Translation gives CAISEVLQRDGGYTF.